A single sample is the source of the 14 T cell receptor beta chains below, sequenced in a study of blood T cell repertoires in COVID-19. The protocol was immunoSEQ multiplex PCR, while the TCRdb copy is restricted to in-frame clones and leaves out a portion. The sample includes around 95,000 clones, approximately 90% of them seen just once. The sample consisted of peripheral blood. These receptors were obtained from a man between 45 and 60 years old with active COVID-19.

The CDR3, as DNA: TGCGCCAGCAAACTTGGGGGCGGGGGAAGAGATACGCAGTATTTT. This gives the protein CASKLGGGGRDTQYF. This chain links TRBV5-1 with TRBJ2-3, with D possibly being TRBD2 (7 bases). This CDR3 has 15 amino acids. V lost 6 bases to trimming and J lost 5 bases, with 19 bases between them. CDR1 is SGHRS and CDR2 is YFSETQ in the germline V gene.

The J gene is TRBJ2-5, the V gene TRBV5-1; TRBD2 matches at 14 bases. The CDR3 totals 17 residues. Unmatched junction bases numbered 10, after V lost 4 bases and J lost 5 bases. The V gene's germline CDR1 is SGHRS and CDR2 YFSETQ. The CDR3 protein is CASSRGTSGSVTETQYF. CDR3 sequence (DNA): TGCGCCAGCAGCCGTGGGACTAGCGGGAGTGTCACGGAGACCCAGTACTTC.

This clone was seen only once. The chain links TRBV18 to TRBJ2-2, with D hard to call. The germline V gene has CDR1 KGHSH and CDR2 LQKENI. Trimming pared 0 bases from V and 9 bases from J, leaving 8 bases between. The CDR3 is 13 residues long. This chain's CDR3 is CASSPPEQWELFF. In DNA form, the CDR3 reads TGTGCCAGCTCACCACCGGAGCAATGGGAGCTGTTTTTT.

CDR3 in DNA: TGTGCCAGCAGCGCGATGAGGACTAGCGAAGTCGGGGAGACCCAGTACTTC. Amino acid sequence: CASSAMRTSEVGETQYF. The rearrangement links TRBV7-3 to TRBJ2-5; 9 positions agree with TRBD2. V gave up 5 bases and J gave up 5 bases; unmatched junction bases: 15. The CDR3 sequence is 17 residues long. Germline CDR1 and CDR2: SGHTA and FQGTGA.

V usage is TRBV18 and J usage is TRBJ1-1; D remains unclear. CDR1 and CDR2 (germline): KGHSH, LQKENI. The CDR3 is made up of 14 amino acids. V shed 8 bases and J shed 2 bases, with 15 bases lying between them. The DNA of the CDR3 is TGTGCCAGCCTACCGAACGGGGTAAACACTGAAGCTTTCTTT. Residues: CASLPNGVNTEAFF. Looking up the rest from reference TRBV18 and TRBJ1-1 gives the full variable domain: NAGVMQNPRHLVRRRGQEARLRCSPMKGHSHVYWYRQLPEEGLKFMVYLQKENIIDESGMPKERFSAEFPKEGPSILRIQQVVRGDSAAYFCASLPNGVNTEAFFGQGTRLTVV.

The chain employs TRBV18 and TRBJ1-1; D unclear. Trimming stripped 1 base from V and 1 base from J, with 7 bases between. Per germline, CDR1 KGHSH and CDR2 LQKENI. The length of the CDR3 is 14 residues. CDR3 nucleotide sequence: TGTGCCAGCTCACCACTAACACGGAACACTGAAGCTTTCTTT. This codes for CASSPLTRNTEAFF.

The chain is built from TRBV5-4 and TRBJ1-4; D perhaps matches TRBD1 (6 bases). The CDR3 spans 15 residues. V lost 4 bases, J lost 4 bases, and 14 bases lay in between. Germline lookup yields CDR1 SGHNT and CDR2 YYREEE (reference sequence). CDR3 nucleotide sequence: TGTGCCAGCAGCCCCTCAGGGGCGGTTAATGAAAAACTGTTTTTT. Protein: CASSPSGAVNEKLFF.

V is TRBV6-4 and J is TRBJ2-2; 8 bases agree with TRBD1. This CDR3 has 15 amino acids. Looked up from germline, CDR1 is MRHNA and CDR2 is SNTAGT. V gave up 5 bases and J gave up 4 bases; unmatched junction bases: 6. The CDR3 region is CASSRQGAGTGELFF. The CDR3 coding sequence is TGTGCCAGCAGTCGTCAGGGGGCTGGCACCGGGGAGCTGTTTTTT.

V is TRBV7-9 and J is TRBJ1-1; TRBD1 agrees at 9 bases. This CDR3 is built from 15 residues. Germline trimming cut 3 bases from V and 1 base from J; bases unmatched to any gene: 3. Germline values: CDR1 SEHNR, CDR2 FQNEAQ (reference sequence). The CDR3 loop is CASSLGTGPNTEAFF. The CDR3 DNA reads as TGTGCCAGCAGCTTGGGGACAGGGCCGAACACTGAAGCTTTCTTT.

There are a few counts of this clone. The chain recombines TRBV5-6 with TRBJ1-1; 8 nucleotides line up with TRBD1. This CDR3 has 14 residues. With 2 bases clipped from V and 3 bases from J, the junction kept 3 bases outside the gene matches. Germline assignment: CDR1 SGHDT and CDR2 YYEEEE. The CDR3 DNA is TGTGCCAGCAGCTTCACGGACAGGGACACTGAAGCTTTCTTT. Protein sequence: CASSFTDRDTEAFF.

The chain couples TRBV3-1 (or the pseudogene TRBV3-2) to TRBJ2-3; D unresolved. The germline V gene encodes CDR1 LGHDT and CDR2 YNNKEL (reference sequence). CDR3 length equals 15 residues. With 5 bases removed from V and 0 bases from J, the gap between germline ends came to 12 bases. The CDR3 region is CASSATRTSTDTQYF. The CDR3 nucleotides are TGTGCCAGCAGCGCGACTCGTACTAGCACAGATACGCAGTATTTT.

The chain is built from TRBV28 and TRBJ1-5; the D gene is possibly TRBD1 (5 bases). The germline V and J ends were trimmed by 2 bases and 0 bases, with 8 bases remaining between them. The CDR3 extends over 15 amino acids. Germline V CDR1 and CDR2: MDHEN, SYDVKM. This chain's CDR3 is CASSLRGYSNQPQHF. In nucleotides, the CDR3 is TGTGCCAGCAGTTTACGGGGGTATAGCAATCAGCCCCAGCATTTT.

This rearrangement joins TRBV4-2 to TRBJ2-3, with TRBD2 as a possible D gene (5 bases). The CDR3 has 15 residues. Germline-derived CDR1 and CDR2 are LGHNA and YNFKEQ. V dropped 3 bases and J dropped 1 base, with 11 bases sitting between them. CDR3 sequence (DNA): TGTGCCAGCAGCCATGACCAGAGGGGCACAGATACGCAGTATTTT. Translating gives CASSHDQRGTDTQYF.

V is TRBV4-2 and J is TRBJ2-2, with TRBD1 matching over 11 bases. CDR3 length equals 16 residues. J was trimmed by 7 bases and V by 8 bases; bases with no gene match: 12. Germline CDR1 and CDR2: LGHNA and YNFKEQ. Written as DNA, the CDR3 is TGTGCCAGCTTTCGGGGGACAGGGGGTATTGGCGGGGAGCTGTTTTTT. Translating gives CASFRGTGGIGGELFF.